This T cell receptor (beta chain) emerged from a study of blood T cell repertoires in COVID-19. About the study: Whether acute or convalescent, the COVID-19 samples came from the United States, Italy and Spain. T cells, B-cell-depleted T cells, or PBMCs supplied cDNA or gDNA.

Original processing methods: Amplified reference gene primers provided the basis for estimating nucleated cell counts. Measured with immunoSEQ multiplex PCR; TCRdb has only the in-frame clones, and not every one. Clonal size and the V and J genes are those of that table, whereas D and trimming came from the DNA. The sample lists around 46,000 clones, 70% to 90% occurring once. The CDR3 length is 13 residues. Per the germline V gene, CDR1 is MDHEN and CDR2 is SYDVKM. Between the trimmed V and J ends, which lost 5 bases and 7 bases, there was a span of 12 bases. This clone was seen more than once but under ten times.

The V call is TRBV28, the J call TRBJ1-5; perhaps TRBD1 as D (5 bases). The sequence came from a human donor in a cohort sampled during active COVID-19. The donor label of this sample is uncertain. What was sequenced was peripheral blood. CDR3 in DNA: TGTGCCAGCAGTACATCAGGGAGGCAGCCCCAGCATTTT. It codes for CASSTSGRQPQHF.